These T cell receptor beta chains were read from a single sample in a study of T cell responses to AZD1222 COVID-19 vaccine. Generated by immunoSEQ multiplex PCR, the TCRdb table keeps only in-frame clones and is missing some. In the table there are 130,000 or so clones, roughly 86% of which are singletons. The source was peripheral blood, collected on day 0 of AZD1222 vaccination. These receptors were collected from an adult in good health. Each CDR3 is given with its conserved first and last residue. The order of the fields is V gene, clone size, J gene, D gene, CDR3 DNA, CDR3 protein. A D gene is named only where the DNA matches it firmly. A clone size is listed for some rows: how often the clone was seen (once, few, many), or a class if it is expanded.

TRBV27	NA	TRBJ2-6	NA	TGTGCCAGCAGTTCCCTCTCTGGGGCCAACGTCCTGACTTTC	CASSSLSGANVLTF
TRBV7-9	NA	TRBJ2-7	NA	TGTGCCAGCAGCGCCAGCTGGGACTTTAGCTCCTACGAGCAGTACTTC	CASSASWDFSSYEQYF
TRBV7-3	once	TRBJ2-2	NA	TGTGCCAGCAGCCCTAGTTTCTCGGTTAACACCGGGGAGCTGTTTTTT	CASSPSFSVNTGELFF
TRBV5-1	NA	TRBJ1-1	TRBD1	TGCGCCAGCAGCTTGGACAGGGGACGGACTGAAGCTTTCTTT	CASSLDRGRTEAFF
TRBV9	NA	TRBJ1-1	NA	TGTGCCAGCAGCGTAGAATTGTGGACTGAAGCTTTCTTT	CASSVELWTEAFF
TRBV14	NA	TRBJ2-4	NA	TGTGCCAGCAGCCAATACGTTGGAGACATTCAGTACTTC	CASSQYVGDIQYF
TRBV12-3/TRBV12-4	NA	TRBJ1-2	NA	TGTGCCAGCAGCCAGACTAACTATGGCTACACCTTC	CASSQTNYGYTF
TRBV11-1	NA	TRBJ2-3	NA	TGTGCCAGCAGCTTGGTTTTAACTAGCACAGATACGCAGTATTTT	CASSLVLTSTDTQYF
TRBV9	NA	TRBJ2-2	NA	TGTGCCAGCAGCGTAGGTTCCCCCGGGGAGCTGTTTTTT	CASSVGSPGELFF
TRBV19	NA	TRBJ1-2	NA	TGTGCCAGTAGTACCAGGGGCTATGGCTACACCTTC	CASSTRGYGYTF
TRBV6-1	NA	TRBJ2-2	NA	TGTGCCAGCAGTGAAGTGTCGGCGGGGTTGGGCACCGGGGAGCTGTTTTTT	CASSEVSAGLGTGELFF
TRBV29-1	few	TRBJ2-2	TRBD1	TGCAGCGTCGGGACAGGGATTGCCGGGGAGCTGTTTTTT	CSVGTGIAGELFF
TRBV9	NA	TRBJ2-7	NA	TGTGCCAGCAGCCCAAACCAGGGTAGCCAATCCTACGAGCAGTACTTC	CASSPNQGSQSYEQYF
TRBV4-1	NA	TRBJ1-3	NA	TGCGCCAGCACCAGATCGGTGGATCGTAGACTGCCGCGCTCTGGAAACACCATATATTTT	CASTRSVDRRLPRSGNTIYF
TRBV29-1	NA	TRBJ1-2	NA	TGCAGCGCGTTCGACAGGTCGAACTATGGCTACACCTTC	CSAFDRSNYGYTF
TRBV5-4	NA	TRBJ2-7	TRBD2	TGTGCCAGCAGCCCTCCCGGGACTAGCGGGAGCTACGAGCAGTACTTC	CASSPPGTSGSYEQYF
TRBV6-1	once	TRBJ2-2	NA	TGTGCCAGCAGTGAAGCGATCGCGGAGCTGTTTTTT	CASSEAIAELFF
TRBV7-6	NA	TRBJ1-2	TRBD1	TGTGCCAGCAGCTCGCAGGGGACAGGGCACTATGGCTACACCTTC	CASSSQGTGHYGYTF
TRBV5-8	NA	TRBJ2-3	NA	TGTGCCAGCAGCTTGGGCCTCAGCCCAGGAGGCACAGATACGCAGTATTTT	CASSLGLSPGGTDTQYF
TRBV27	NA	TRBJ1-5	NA	TGTGCCAGCAGATCCCGAGGGTATGGAAGCAATCAGCCCCAGCATTTT	CASRSRGYGSNQPQHF
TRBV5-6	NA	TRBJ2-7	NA	TGTGCCAGCAGCGGAGGACATTCCTACGAGCAGTACTTC	CASSGGHSYEQYF
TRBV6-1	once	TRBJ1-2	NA	TGTGCCAGCAGTGATGTGGGGGGTCAGGACTATGGCTACACCTTC	CASSDVGGQDYGYTF
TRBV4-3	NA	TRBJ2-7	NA	TGCGCCAGCAGCCAAGTAAAAGGGGAGAGGAACGAGCAGTACTTC	CASSQVKGERNEQYF
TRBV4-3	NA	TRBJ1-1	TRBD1	TGCGCCAGCAGCCAAGCGGGACAGATAGGCACTGAAGCTTTCTTT	CASSQAGQIGTEAFF
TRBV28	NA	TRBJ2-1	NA	TGTGCCAGCAGTCCCGGGACTTCCGCCTACAATGAGCAGTTCTTC	CASSPGTSAYNEQFF
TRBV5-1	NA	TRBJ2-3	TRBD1	TGCGCCAGCGAACAGGGGTCTACGAGCACAGATACGCAGTATTTT	CASEQGSTSTDTQYF
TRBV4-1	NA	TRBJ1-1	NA	TGCGCCAGCAGCCTACCTTCGAGAAAAGGACGGATGAACACTGAAGCTTTCTTT	CASSLPSRKGRMNTEAFF
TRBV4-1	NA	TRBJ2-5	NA	TGCGCCAGCAGCAGGAATGACGGCCTTGGAGGAGAGACCCAGTACTTC	CASSRNDGLGGETQYF
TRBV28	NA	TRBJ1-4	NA	TGTGCCAGCAGTCCCCCGGCCTTAAATGAAAAACTGTTTTTT	CASSPPALNEKLFF
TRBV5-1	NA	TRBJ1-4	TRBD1	TGCGCCAGCAGCTCGGACAGGGGGCGCGGAAAACTGTTTTTT	CASSSDRGRGKLFF
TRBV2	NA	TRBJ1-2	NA	TGTGCCAGCAGACGGACAGCCTTTGCGGAAGGCTACACCTTC	CASRRTAFAEGYTF
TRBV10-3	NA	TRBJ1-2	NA	TGTGCCATCAGTGAGTCGGGCAGGGGAGCTAACTATGGCTACACCTTC	CAISESGRGANYGYTF
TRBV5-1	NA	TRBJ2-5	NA	TGCGCCAGCAGCTTGTCCGCAGGGGTAGGGGAGACCCAGTACTTC	CASSLSAGVGETQYF
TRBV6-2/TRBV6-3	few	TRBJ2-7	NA	TGTGCCAGCAGGCCTGGACCATCCCTCTACGAGCAGTACTTC	CASRPGPSLYEQYF
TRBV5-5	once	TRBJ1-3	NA	TGTGCCAGCAGCTTTTCCGGCTCTGGAAACACCATATATTTT	CASSFSGSGNTIYF
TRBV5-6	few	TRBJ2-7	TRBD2	TGTGCCAGCAGCCGACTAGCGGGAGGTTCCTACGAGCAGTACTTC	CASSRLAGGSYEQYF
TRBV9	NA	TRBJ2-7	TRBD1	TGTGCCAGCAGCGCCGGGACAGGGGGCTACGAGCAGTACTTC	CASSAGTGGYEQYF
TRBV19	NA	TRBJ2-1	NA	TGTGCCAGTAGTATGGGGTCTTCTACCTACAATGAGCAGTTCTTC	CASSMGSSTYNEQFF
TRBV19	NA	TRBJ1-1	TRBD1	TGTGCCAGTAGTGAGACAGGGGGAACTGAAGCTTTCTTT	CASSETGGTEAFF
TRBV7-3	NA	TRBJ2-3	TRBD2	TGTGCCAGCAGCTTAAAACTAGCGGGGCCCGATACGCAGTATTTT	CASSLKLAGPDTQYF
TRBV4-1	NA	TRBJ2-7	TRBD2	TGCGCCAGCAGCCGCAGCGGGGCGAGCTCCTACGAGCAGTACTTC	CASSRSGASSYEQYF
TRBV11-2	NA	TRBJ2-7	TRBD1	TGTGCCAGCAGCTTCCACAGGGGGCATCTATACGAGCAGTACTTC	CASSFHRGHLYEQYF
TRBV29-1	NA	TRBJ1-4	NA	TGCAGCGTTACCCCGGGCGGGGGGAATCAAGGGATTCGTGAAAAACTGTTTTTT	CSVTPGGGNQGIREKLFF
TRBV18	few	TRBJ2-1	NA	TGTGCCAGCTCGGGGTCGAACTGGAATGAGCAGTTCTTC	CASSGSNWNEQFF
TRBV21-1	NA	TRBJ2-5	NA	TGTGCCAGCAGCAAAACCCCGCTCGCCCGGACAGGGGGCGAAAAGACCCAGTACTTC	CASSKTPLARTGGEKTQYF
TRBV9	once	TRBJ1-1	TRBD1	TGTGCCAGCAGCGTCACTAGGGACAGCATCCTGAACACTGAAGCTTTCTTT	CASSVTRDSILNTEAFF
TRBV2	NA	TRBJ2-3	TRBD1	TGTGCCAGCAGGGTGACAGGGACCATAACAGATACGCAGTATTTT	CASRVTGTITDTQYF